The present T cell receptor beta chain was sequenced within a study of blood T cell repertoires in COVID-19. At the level of the study: PBMCs, B-cell-depleted T cells, or T cells were the source of the cDNA or gDNA that made up the material.

Germline trimming cut 0 bases from V and 5 bases from J; bases unmatched to any gene: 11. Per the germline V gene, CDR1 is SGHRS and CDR2 is YFSETQ. This CDR3 has 16 residues. Per the original methods: From reference gene primer amplification, estimates of nucleated cell counts were derived. Assay: immunoSEQ multiplex PCR; the TCRdb copy retains only in-frame clones and omits some. The D gene and trimming were derived from the DNA, and the V and J assignments and clone size from that table. In the table there are about 230,000 clones, approximately 87% of which are singletons. V usage is TRBV5-1 and J usage is TRBJ2-7, with TRBD2 matching over 7 bases. This clonotype was obtained from a woman in her seventies with active or convalescent COVID-19. Sequencing was done on a sample of peripheral blood. The CDR3, as DNA: TGCGCCAGCAGCTTGGGAGTCAGTGTGGGGGGGAACGAGCAGTACTTC. It translates to CASSLGVSVGGNEQYF.